The 30 T cell receptor beta chains presented below share a single source sample, sequenced in a study of blood T cell repertoires in COVID-19. The protocol was immunoSEQ multiplex PCR, while the TCRdb copy is restricted to in-frame clones and leaves out a portion. The sample contains under 15,000 clones, approximately 91% of which appear only once. Sequencing was carried out using peripheral blood. The receptors derive from a human donor in a cohort sampled during active COVID-19.

This chain uses TRBV29-1 with TRBJ2-3, with D unresolved. The CDR3 is 13 residues long. Germline V gives CDR1 SQVTM, CDR2 ANQGSEA. V was pared by 4 bases and J by 2 bases, with 10 bases between. In DNA form, the CDR3 reads TGCAGCGTTGGGGTCAGACACACAGATACGCAGTATTTT. Protein sequence: CSVGVRHTDTQYF.

CDR3 in DNA: TGCGCCAGCAGCTTTGGCAGGGCCTACGAGCAGTACTTC. This encodes CASSFGRAYEQYF. The chain couples TRBV5-1 to TRBJ2-7, with D perhaps matching TRBD1 (5 bases). The CDR3 loop spans 13 amino acids. Trimming left V 2 bases short and J 2 bases short, with 8 bases between. From germline, CDR1 is SGHRS and CDR2 YFSETQ.

J is TRBJ2-7 and V is TRBV18; TRBD1 matches 12 bases. The CDR3 totals 16 residues. Germline trimming cut 6 bases from V and 6 bases from J; bases unmatched to any gene: 12. In germline, CDR1 is KGHSH, CDR2 LQKENI. For the CDR3, the DNA is TGTGCCAGCTCTCCGGTCCCGGGACAGGGGGCGATCGAGCAGTACTTC. Amino acids: CASSPVPGQGAIEQYF.

This rearrangement joins TRBV7-9 to TRBJ2-1; 8 nucleotides line up with TRBD2. The germline V gene has CDR1 SEHNR and CDR2 FQNEAQ (reference sequence). There are 16 residues in the CDR3. With 5 bases clipped from V and 10 bases from J, the junction kept 16 bases outside the gene matches. As DNA, the CDR3 is TGTGCCAGCAGCCCAGCTGGTAGCGGGACACCCAGGGAGCAGTTCTTC. Encoded protein: CASSPAGSGTPREQFF. Complete variable domain (other parts from reference TRBV7-9 and TRBJ2-1): DTGVSQNPRHKITKRGQNVTFRCDPISEHNRLYWYRQTLGQGPEFLTYFQNEAQLEKSRLLSDRFSAERPKGSFSTLEIQRTEQGDSAMYLCASSPAGSGTPREQFFGPGTRLTVL.

The genes are TRBV27 and TRBJ2-7, with 11 bases identical to TRBD1. Germline CDR1 reads MNHEY; CDR2 reads SMNVEV (reference sequence). After removal of 5 bases from V and 4 bases from J, the junction contained 16 bases not matched to a gene. This CDR3 region has 18 residues. The CDR3 region has the DNA TGTGCCAGCAGTCTGACCCGGACAGGGGGCTTGTCGCCATACGAGCAGTACTTC. Translation: CASSLTRTGGLSPYEQYF.

The chain links TRBV6-6 to TRBJ1-6, with D possibly matching TRBD1 (5 bases). Per germline, CDR1 MNHNY and CDR2 SVGAGI (reference sequence). The CDR3 spans 15 residues. V was trimmed by 7 bases and J by 10 bases, leaving 20 bases between them. The CDR3 DNA reads as TGTGCCAGCACGGAGGGGAGCGCGATATACTCACCCCTCCACTTT. As protein: CASTEGSAIYSPLHF.

The rearrangement joins TRBV19 to TRBJ1-5, with no clear D. The CDR3 is 14 amino acids. Germline V CDR1 and CDR2: LNHDA, SQIVND (reference sequence). V lost 5 bases, J lost 4 bases, and 12 bases lay in between. In DNA, the CDR3 is TGTGCCAGTAGTCCTCGGGAACTGAATCAGCCCCAGCATTTT. Its translation is CASSPRELNQPQHF.

The chain couples TRBV3-1 (or the pseudogene TRBV3-2) to TRBJ2-5, with 15 bases fitting TRBD2. The CDR3 has 16 amino acids. Germline V gene lookup returns CDR1 LGHDT and CDR2 YNNKEL (reference sequence). Losses at the gene ends were 4 bases for V and 6 bases for J; bases not matched to a gene: 6. CDR3 loop: CASSRPGLAGGQTQYF. The CDR3 nucleotides are TGTGCCAGCAGCCGACCGGGACTAGCGGGGGGTCAGACCCAGTACTTC.

This chain uses TRBV5-1 with TRBJ2-3; 9 bases map to TRBD1. The CDR3 extends over 16 amino acids. With 3 bases clipped from V and 0 bases from J, the junction kept 5 bases outside the gene matches. The germline V gene encodes CDR1 SGHRS and CDR2 YFSETQ. CDR3 DNA sequence: TGCGCCAGCAGCTCCTCCGGGACAGGGAGCACAGATACGCAGTATTTT. It codes for CASSSSGTGSTDTQYF.

This chain joins TRBV3-1 (or the pseudogene TRBV3-2) and TRBJ1-6; TRBD1 aligns across 7 bases. The CDR3 has 15 residues. Germline CDR1 is LGHDT and CDR2 is YNNKEL (reference sequence). Trimming at V came to 4 bases and at J to 7 bases, leaving 7 bases not matched to a gene. CDR3 nucleotides: TGTGCCAGCAGCCTTGGGGGGACAGAAAATTCACCCCTCCACTTT. Its protein is CASSLGGTENSPLHF.

The chain has TRBV5-6 and TRBJ1-4; D might be TRBD1 (6 bases). This CDR3 is built from 18 residues. The germline V gene encodes CDR1 SGHDT and CDR2 YYEEEE. The V gene lost 2 bases and the J gene lost 0 bases, with 17 bases spanning the gap. The CDR3 loop is CASSFGGPVSSTNEKLFF. DNA of the CDR3: TGTGCCAGCAGCTTCGGGGGGCCTGTGTCCTCAACTAATGAAAAACTGTTTTTT. The complete variable domain, with remaining parts taken from reference TRBV5-6 and TRBJ1-4, reads DAGVTQSPTHLIKTRGQQVTLRCSPKSGHDTVSWYQQALGQGPQFIFQYYEEEERQRGNFPDRFSGHQFPNYSSELNVNALLLGDSALYLCASSFGGPVSSTNEKLFFGSGTQLSVL.

This sequence joins TRBV2 and TRBJ1-1, with D perhaps matching TRBD1 (6 bases). Looked up from germline, CDR1 is SNHLY and CDR2 is FYNNEI. The CDR3 covers 13 residues. V lost 8 bases, J lost 5 bases, and 15 bases lay in between. The CDR3 DNA is TGTGCCAGCCGGGGGGCAGGGTTAACTGAAGCTTTCTTT. It yields the protein CASRGAGLTEAFF.

The chain has TRBV4-1 and TRBJ2-7; 10 nucleotides agree with TRBD1. Germline CDR1 reads MGHRA; CDR2 reads YSYEKL. V lost 2 bases to trimming and J lost 6 bases; unmatched junction nucleotides: 22. The CDR3 loop spans 20 amino acids. CDR3 sequence (DNA): TGCGCCAGCAGCCAAAAGACGGGACAGGGGCCCGTTTCCCTTTCGGGCGAGCAGTACTTC. Protein sequence: CASSQKTGQGPVSLSGEQYF.

The V call is TRBV28, the J call TRBJ2-3, with 10 nucleotides matching TRBD1. CDR3 length: 14 residues. Germline CDR1 MDHEN, CDR2 SYDVKM. The trim removed 3 bases at V and 6 bases at J, leaving 3 bases unmatched. In nucleotides, the CDR3 is TGTGCCAGCAGTTTTGACAGGGGGCGGGATACGCAGTATTTT. The encoded protein is CASSFDRGRDTQYF.

The chain carries TRBV5-1 and TRBJ2-1; maybe TRBD2 (6 bases). Germline V lookup: CDR1 SGHRS, CDR2 YFSETQ. V was pared by 4 bases and J by 7 bases, with 12 bases between. This CDR3 contains 13 residues. CDR3 bases: TGCGCCAGCAGCGGGAGCGGGTTGAATGAGCAGTTCTTC. Translation: CASSGSGLNEQFF.

The rearrangement links TRBV27 to TRBJ2-1; tentatively, D is TRBD2 (5 bases). The germline V and J ends were trimmed by 1 base and 1 base, with 11 bases remaining between them. The CDR3 length is 16 residues. Germline loops: CDR1 MNHEY, CDR2 SMNVEV (reference sequence). CDR3 DNA sequence: TGTGCCAGCAGTTTATTTGAGGGCAAATCCTACAATGAGCAGTTCTTC. Translation: CASSLFEGKSYNEQFF.

The CDR3 bases are TGCGCCAGCAGCTTCGGGAGGGGTCGGGAGACCCAGTACTTC. Its protein product is CASSFGRGRETQYF. The rearrangement links TRBV5-1 to TRBJ2-5, with 8 bases matching TRBD2. This CDR3 spans 14 amino acids. J gave up 5 bases and V 2 bases, and 5 bases lay outside the gene matches. Per germline, CDR1 SGHRS and CDR2 YFSETQ.

The rearrangement joins TRBV3-1 (or the pseudogene TRBV3-2) to TRBJ2-2; the D is unclear. CDR1 LGHDT and CDR2 YNNKEL come from the germline V gene (reference sequence). CDR3 length: 15 residues. With 4 bases removed from V and 0 bases from J, the gap between germline ends came to 9 bases. CDR3 DNA sequence: TGTGCCAGCAGCCTTCCACAGACGAACACCGGGGAGCTGTTTTTT. This encodes CASSLPQTNTGELFF.

V gene TRBV11-2 combines with J gene TRBJ1-6; no clear D. This CDR3 comprises 16 residues. The V and J ends lost 2 bases and 7 bases respectively, with 15 bases between them. Germline CDR1 reads SGHAT; CDR2 reads FQNNGV. CDR3 nucleotides: TGTGCCAGCAGCTTAAGTCATGGCAGGAACAATTCACCCCTCCACTTT. Amino acids: CASSLSHGRNNSPLHF.

This rearrangement joins TRBV27 to TRBJ2-3; the D is unclear. The CDR3 runs to 15 residues. The V gene's germline CDR1 is MNHEY and CDR2 SMNVEV (reference sequence). The germline V and J ends were trimmed by 3 bases and 0 bases, with 10 bases remaining between them. The CDR3 spells CASSLERPSTDTQYF. CDR3 in DNA: TGTGCCAGCAGTTTGGAGCGACCTAGCACAGATACGCAGTATTTT.

The gene calls are TRBV28 and TRBJ1-1; 9 bases match TRBD1. This CDR3 spans 14 amino acids. Looked up from germline, CDR1 is MDHEN and CDR2 is SYDVKM. The ends lost 7 bases at V and 5 bases at J; junction bases unmatched: 8. The CDR3 spells CASNDRGFKTEAFF. The CDR3 region has the DNA TGTGCCAGCAACGACAGGGGGTTCAAGACTGAAGCTTTCTTT.

This chain uses TRBV3-1 (or the pseudogene TRBV3-2) with TRBJ2-2; D possibly corresponds to TRBD2 (6 bases). Germline CDR1 and CDR2: LGHDT and YNNKEL (reference sequence). The V gene lost 0 bases and the J gene lost 4 bases, with 12 bases spanning the gap. This CDR3 is built from 16 residues. CDR3 nucleotide sequence: TGTGCCAGCAGCCAAGAAGATAACGGGAGCACCGGGGAGCTGTTTTTT. This gives the protein CASSQEDNGSTGELFF.

The chain uses TRBV4-1 and TRBJ1-5; TRBD1 agrees at 7 bases. The ends lost 5 bases at V and 1 base at J; junction bases unmatched: 5. CDR1 MGHRA and CDR2 YSYEKL come from the germline V gene. CDR3 length: 15 residues. This CDR3 is CASSFRDSSNQPQHF. As DNA, the CDR3 is TGCGCCAGCAGCTTCCGGGACAGCAGCAATCAGCCCCAGCATTTT.

The rearrangement uses TRBV5-1 and TRBJ2-3, with 11 bases aligning to TRBD2. Trimming took 0 bases from V and 2 from J; bases not matched to a gene: 11. This CDR3 contains 19 residues. Germline loops: CDR1 SGHRS, CDR2 YFSETQ. This CDR3 reads CASSLEGPLTSGDTDTQYF. The CDR3, as DNA: TGCGCCAGCAGCTTGGAGGGCCCCCTGACTAGCGGGGACACAGATACGCAGTATTTT.

The chain links TRBV19 to TRBJ1-4; a weak D match, TRBD1 (6 bases). This CDR3 has 15 residues. Germline values: CDR1 LNHDA, CDR2 SQIVND (reference sequence). Trimming shortened V by 4 bases and J by 1 base, and 10 bases separated the two germline ends. DNA of the CDR3: TGTGCCAGTAGTACCGGGACACTAACTAATGAAAAACTGTTTTTT. Translated: CASSTGTLTNEKLFF.

A single count supports this clone. The chain links TRBV6-5 to TRBJ2-7, with 9 bases that match TRBD1. The CDR3 is 15 residues long. Germline CDR1 reads MNHEY; CDR2 reads SVGAGI. With V trimmed by 4 bases and J by 7 bases, 11 bases remained unmatched. In DNA, the CDR3 is TGTGCCAGCAGTTTCATATACAGGGGGCTGAAGGAGCAGTACTTC. Encoded protein: CASSFIYRGLKEQYF.

The chain couples TRBV7-9 to TRBJ2-1; a possible D gene is TRBD2 (5 bases). In germline, CDR1 is SEHNR, CDR2 FQNEAQ (reference sequence). Trimming removed 3 bases at V and 9 bases at J, with 6 bases between. The CDR3 has 11 amino acids. The CDR3 here is CASSFGSEQFF. The CDR3 DNA follows: TGTGCCAGCAGCTTTGGGAGTGAGCAGTTCTTC.

This rearrangement joins TRBV11-2 to TRBJ2-3; 8 bases agree with TRBD2. Germline V gene lookup returns CDR1 SGHAT and CDR2 FQNNGV. The V gene end was trimmed by 5 bases and the J gene end by 6 bases; junction bases not matched to a gene: 13. The length of the CDR3 is 16 residues. In nucleotides, the CDR3 is TGTGCCAGCAGCCCCACCCGCGGGGGGCGGGCGGATACGCAGTATTTT. It specifies CASSPTRGGRADTQYF.

This clone has only one observation. This sequence joins TRBV5-1 and TRBJ2-2; D gene unclear. CDR1 SGHRS and CDR2 YFSETQ come from the germline V gene. This CDR3 has 14 amino acids. Deletions cut 0 bases from V and 5 bases from J, with 8 bases between. The CDR3: CASSLAEETGELFF. CDR3 DNA sequence: TGCGCCAGCAGCTTGGCCGAGGAGACCGGGGAGCTGTTTTTT.

The chain carries TRBV7-8 and TRBJ2-3, with 8 bases lining up with TRBD2. Trimming at V came to 5 bases and at J to 1 base, leaving 8 bases not matched to a gene. The CDR3 length is 16 residues. CDR1 is SGHVS and CDR2 is FQNEAQ in the germline V gene. CDR3 residues: CASSPRMRGGTDTQYF. As DNA, the CDR3 is TGTGCCAGCAGCCCCCGCATGCGGGGGGGCACAGATACGCAGTATTTT.